A single sample is the source of the 15 T cell receptor beta chains below, sequenced in a study of graft-versus-host responses after intestinal transplantation. What these receptors recognize is not known. The repertoire was sequenced with immunoSEQ multiplex PCR; TCRdb's copy has only in-frame clones and lacks some. This table holds 95,000 to 150,000 clones, about 93% found once. Sample: unstimulated CD4+ T cells sorted from spleen or lymph node cells, taken before intestinal transplant. All receptors derive from a human donor who received an intestinal transplant.

The sample holds one count of this clone. This chain links TRBV18 with TRBJ2-5; 7 nucleotides agree with TRBD1. Gene TRBJ2-7 matches the end of the DNA better, so the J call may be wrong. Per the germline V gene, CDR1 is KGHSH and CDR2 is LQKENI. There are 12 residues in the CDR3. The CDR3 DNA follows: TGTGCCAGCTCACCGGGGACAGCCGAGCAGTACTTC. Amino acid sequence: CASSPGTAEQYF.

The V and J genes are TRBV15 and TRBJ2-1; the match to TRBD2 covers 7 bases. After removal of 0 bases from V and 4 bases from J, the junction contained 6 bases not matched to a gene. The CDR3 is made up of 16 amino acids. Germline V gives CDR1 LNHNV, CDR2 YYDKDF (reference sequence). In DNA, the CDR3 is TGTGCCACCAGCAGAGATCCAGCGGGGACTTACAATGAGCAGTTCTTC. Its protein product is CATSRDPAGTYNEQFF.

The gene calls are TRBV5-1 and TRBJ2-3; D uncertain. The V gene lost 4 bases and the J gene lost 4 bases, with 10 bases spanning the gap. The CDR3 covers 13 residues. Germline-derived CDR1 and CDR2 are SGHRS and YFSETQ. CDR3 sequence (DNA): TGCGCCAGCAGCCTTCGCACCGCAGATACGCAGTATTTT. It yields the protein CASSLRTADTQYF. Variable domain in full (rest from reference TRBV5-1 and TRBJ2-3): KAGVTQTPRYLIKTRGQQVTLSCSPISGHRSVSWYQQTPGQGLQFLFEYFSETQRNKGNFPGRFSGRQFSNSRSEMNVSTLELGDSALYLCASSLRTADTQYFGPGTRLTVL.

The chain's CDR3 is CASQATNTGELFF. The CDR3 bases are TGTGCCAGCCAAGCGACGAACACCGGGGAGCTGTTTTTT. The chain recombines TRBV19 with TRBJ2-2, with no clear D. Germline CDR1 reads LNHDA; CDR2 reads SQIVND (reference sequence). This CDR3 contains 13 residues. Trimming left V 9 bases short and J 0 bases short, with 8 bases between. Full variable domain (outside the CDR3, taken from reference TRBV19 and TRBJ2-2): DGGITQSPKYLFRKEGQNVTLSCEQNLNHDAMYWYRQDPGQGLRLIYYSQIVNDFQKGDIAEGYSVSREKKESFPLTVTSAQKNPTAFYLCASQATNTGELFFGEGSRLTVL.

This clone appeared once. CDR3 sequence reads: CASSEFGSLGNQPQHF. DNA for the CDR3: TGTGCCAGCAGTGAATTCGGCAGTCTAGGCAATCAGCCCCAGCATTTT. V and J are TRBV6-1 and TRBJ1-5; D not resolved. The length of the CDR3 is 16 residues. Deletions cut 2 bases from V and 2 bases from J, with 13 bases between. Germline V CDR1 and CDR2: MNHNS, SASEGT.

The rearrangement links TRBV25-1 to TRBJ1-5; D gene uncertain. Germline CDR1 MGHDK, CDR2 SYGVNS. V lost 3 bases and J 4 bases, leaving 4 bases between the germline ends. The CDR3 length is 12 residues. The CDR3 is CASSEDNQPQHF. The DNA for the CDR3 is TGTGCCAGCAGTGAGGATAATCAGCCCCAGCATTTT.

The chain carries TRBV10-3 and TRBJ2-7, with D perhaps TRBD2 (6 bases). V lost 0 bases and J lost 7, with 16 bases in between. Germline V gives CDR1 ENHRY, CDR2 SYGVKD. This CDR3 is built from 15 residues. CDR3 loop: CAISESGTWEEEQYF. CDR3 nucleotides: TGTGCCATCAGTGAGTCGGGGACTTGGGAGGAAGAGCAGTACTTC.

This chain links TRBV10-3 with TRBJ2-7; D is perhaps TRBD2 (5 bases). Germline V gene data show CDR1 as ENHRY and CDR2 as SYGVKD. Trimming took off 8 bases at V and 7 bases at J, with 18 bases between the two ends. The CDR3 totals 13 residues. The CDR3 DNA reads TGTGCCATCGAAGAATGGGAGACGGGGGAGCAGTACTTC. This gives the protein CAIEEWETGEQYF.

This clone appeared once. This sequence joins TRBV9 and TRBJ2-7, with D perhaps given as TRBD1 or TRBD2 (5 bases each). There are 16 residues in the CDR3. Trimming removed 1 base from V and 4 bases from J, with 18 bases in between. Germline CDR1 SGDLS, CDR2 YYNGEE. In DNA form, the CDR3 reads TGTGCCAGCAGCGTATTCAGGGACGGTAATAGGTACGAGCAGTACTTC. Translating it yields CASSVFRDGNRYEQYF.

The rearrangement links TRBV27 to TRBJ2-3, with D hard to call. The CDR3 covers 12 residues. V was shortened by 0 bases and J by 5 bases, with 3 bases between the two germline ends. CDR1 is MNHEY and CDR2 is SMNVEV in the germline V gene (reference sequence). The CDR3 DNA follows: TGTGCCAGCAGTTTATCGGGAGATACGCAGTATTTT. This gives the protein CASSLSGDTQYF.

The chain recombines TRBV30 with TRBJ2-3; D remains ambiguous. Germline assignment: CDR1 GTSNPN and CDR2 SVGIG (reference sequence). Trimming took 3 bases from V and 2 from J, leaving 9 bases between them. The CDR3 runs 13 residues. CDR3 region: CAWSPANTDTQYF. DNA of the CDR3: TGTGCCTGGAGCCCCGCGAACACAGATACGCAGTATTTT.

The rearrangement joins TRBV5-4 to TRBJ2-5; 8 nucleotides align to TRBD1. Losses at the gene ends were 4 bases for V and 7 bases for J; bases not matched to a gene: 6. Germline V gene sequence: CDR1 SGHNT, CDR2 YYREEE (reference sequence). The CDR3 has 13 residues. The CDR3 nucleotides read TGTGCCAGCAGCCAGGACAGGGAAGGGACCCAGTACTTC. It translates to CASSQDREGTQYF. The complete variable domain, with remaining parts taken from reference TRBV5-4 and TRBJ2-5, reads ETGVTQSPTHLIKTRGQQVTLRCSSQSGHNTVSWYQQALGQGPQFIFQYYREEENGRGNFPPRFSGLQFPNYSSELNVNALELDDSALYLCASSQDREGTQYFGPGTRLLVL.

As DNA, the CDR3 is TGTGCCACCAGCAGAGATTCAGCGGGCCCCTTCAATGAGCAGTTCTTC. It yields the protein CATSRDSAGPFNEQFF. The chain combines TRBV15 with TRBJ2-1; the D gene is possibly TRBD2 (6 bases). The CDR3 has 16 amino acids. CDR1 is LNHNV and CDR2 is YYDKDF in the germline V gene (reference sequence). V was shortened by 0 bases and J by 6 bases, with 15 bases between the two germline ends. Using reference TRBV15 and TRBJ2-1 for the parts outside the CDR3, the full variable domain is DAMVIQNPRYQVTQFGKPVTLSCSQTLNHNVMYWYQQKSSQAPKLLFHYYDKDFNNEADTPDNFQSRRPNTSFCFLDIRSPGLGDTAMYLCATSRDSAGPFNEQFFGPGTRLTVL.

The CDR3 DNA is TGTGCCACCAGCAGAGTAGGGGTTGAGGCCGGGGAGCTGTTTTTT. Its translation is CATSRVGVEAGELFF. The chain is built from TRBV15 and TRBJ2-2; D is perhaps TRBD1 (5 bases). In germline, CDR1 is LNHNV, CDR2 YYDKDF (reference sequence). The ends were cut back, 1 base at V and 6 bases at J, with 12 bases in the middle. The CDR3 consists of 15 residues.

The rearrangement links TRBV29-1 to TRBJ1-1; D might be TRBD1 (5 bases). Per the germline V gene, CDR1 is SQVTM and CDR2 is ANQGSEA. The CDR3 sequence is 13 residues long. The V and J ends lost 8 bases and 1 base respectively, with 14 bases between them. In DNA form, the CDR3 reads TGCAGCAATACCCGACAGCAGAACACTGAAGCTTTCTTT. It yields the protein CSNTRQQNTEAFF.